Below, 4 T cell receptor beta chains from the same sample are listed, as sequenced in a study of T cell responses to AZD1222 COVID-19 vaccine. Using immunoSEQ multiplex PCR, the repertoire was profiled, and TCRdb retains in-frame clones only, with some absent. The sample has about 94,000 clones, 85% seen once; the top ten hold 4.5%. This material consisted of peripheral blood, taken 28 days after the second AZD1222 dose. The receptors derive from an adult who received the AZD1222 COVID-19 vaccine.

In its sample, this clone was seen once. The chain links TRBV3-1 (or the pseudogene TRBV3-2) to TRBJ1-4, with unresolved D. The germline CDR1 and CDR2 sequences are LGHDT and YNNKEL (reference sequence). Trimming shortened V by 3 bases and J by 4 bases, and 18 bases separated the two germline ends. The CDR3 is 17 amino acids. CDR3 coding DNA: TGTGCCAGCAGCCACCCGGGCCGTGGGCGGCTTAATGAAAAACTGTTTTTT. It translates to CASSHPGRGRLNEKLFF.

This clone was detected once. The V call is TRBV30, the J call TRBJ1-1; D gene ambiguous. This CDR3 is 15 amino acids long. Looked up from germline, CDR1 is GTSNPN and CDR2 is SVGIG (reference sequence). V lost 5 bases and J lost 0, with 16 bases in between. CDR3 in amino acids: CAWGRGGFVNTEAFF. As DNA, the CDR3 is TGTGCCTGGGGGCGAGGAGGCTTTGTGAACACTGAAGCTTTCTTT.

The rearrangement joins TRBV7-2 to TRBJ1-2; TRBD1 matches 8 bases. After removal of 5 bases from V and 3 bases from J, the junction contained 14 bases not matched to a gene. Germline loops: CDR1 SGHTA, CDR2 FQGNSA. The CDR3 covers 17 residues. The DNA of the CDR3 is TGTGCCAGCAGCACAACGCCCTCATCAGGGGGCTACTATGGCTACACCTTC. This sequence encodes CASSTTPSSGGYYGYTF.

This clone was picked up a small number of times. The chain has TRBV6-1 and TRBJ2-1; no firm D call. Germline V gene data show CDR1 as MNHNS and CDR2 as SASEGT. This CDR3 comprises 15 residues. The ends were cut back, 0 bases at V and 3 bases at J, with 9 bases in the middle. This chain's CDR3 is CASSEANSLYNEQFF. The CDR3, as DNA: TGTGCCAGCAGTGAAGCAAACAGCCTCTACAATGAGCAGTTCTTC.